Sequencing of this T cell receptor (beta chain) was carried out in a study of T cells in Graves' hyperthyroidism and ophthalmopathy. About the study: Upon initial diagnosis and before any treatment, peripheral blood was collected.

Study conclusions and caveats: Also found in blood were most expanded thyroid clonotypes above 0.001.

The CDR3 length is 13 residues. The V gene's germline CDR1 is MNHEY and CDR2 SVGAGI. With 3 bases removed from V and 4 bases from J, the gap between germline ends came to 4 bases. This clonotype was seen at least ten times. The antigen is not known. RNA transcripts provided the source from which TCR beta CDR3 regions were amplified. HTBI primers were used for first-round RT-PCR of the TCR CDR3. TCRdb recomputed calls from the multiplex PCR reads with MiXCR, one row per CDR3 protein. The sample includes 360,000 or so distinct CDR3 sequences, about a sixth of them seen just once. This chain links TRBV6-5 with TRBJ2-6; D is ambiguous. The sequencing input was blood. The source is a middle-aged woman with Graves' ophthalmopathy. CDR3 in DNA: TGTGCCAGCAGTTATGAAGGGGCCAACGTCCTGACTTTC. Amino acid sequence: CASSYEGANVLTF.